This T cell receptor (beta chain) was identified in a study of blood T cell repertoires in COVID-19. The CDR3 runs to 15 residues. CDR1 is SGHVS, CDR2 FQNEAQ, per germline. V lost 5 bases and J lost 8, with 18 bases in between. Method: immunoSEQ multiplex PCR; TCRdb's copy keeps in-frame clones and lacks some. Of 250,000 to 350,000 clones in the sample, 90% were seen once. The sequenced sample consisted of peripheral blood. This chain connects TRBV7-8 to TRBJ2-2; D gene ambiguous. The receptor was derived from a woman aged 45 to 65 with COVID-19, enrolled during active disease. This chain's CDR3 is CASSASFTRAGELFF. CDR3 sequence (DNA): TGTGCCAGCAGCGCCTCGTTTACAAGAGCGGGGGAGCTGTTTTTT.